The present TCR beta chain was sequenced within a study of T cells after yellow fever vaccination. The overall study: Preparation used SMART-Seq v4 Ultra Low Input for the low-cell-number fractions. Study findings and constraints: Reappearance after the booster was observed for most primary-vaccination clones (roughly 96% CD4, less than 90% CD8).

V was shortened by 5 bases and J by 8 bases, with 15 bases between the two germline ends. CDR1 and CDR2 (germline): SGHTA, FQGTGA. This CDR3 has 14 amino acids. Template switching with 5'RACE generated the TCR cDNA and added a universal primer site and UMIs. TCRdb redid the calling of the 5' RACE reads with MiXCR, one entry per CDR3 protein. The table shows some 350,000 distinct CDR3 sequences, with approximately 4% occurring only once. In its sample, this clonotype was seen a few times. Its cognate antigen is unknown. The sequence was obtained from a man between 18 and 29 years old who received the YFV17D yellow fever vaccine. This material consisted of PBMCs, taken 5 days after the yellow fever booster vaccination. The chain uses TRBV7-3 and TRBJ2-2; D may be TRBD2 (6 bases). The CDR3 loop reads CASSPIGSSGELFF. As DNA, the CDR3 is TGTGCCAGCAGCCCCATCGGGAGTTCGGGGGAGCTGTTTTTT.